Below, 28 T cell receptor beta chains from the same sample are listed, as sequenced in a study of blood T cells in healthy people across ages. The second PCR ran roughly 6 to 11 cycles with a sample-barcoded 5' primer and J-beta primers. MiXCR, run by TCRdb on the 5' RACE reads, gives a single entry per CDR3 protein. The table lists over 450,000 distinct CDR3 sequences, around 24% of them singletons, with 8.5% to 9.5% in the top ten. These data are also associated with another study on T cells of mothers and their children.

The material sequenced was blood. Receptors originate from a boy younger than 18 in good health.

The J gene is TRBJ2-1, the V gene TRBV6-1; possibly TRBD1 for D (6 bases). Deletions cut 5 bases from V and 8 bases from J, with 22 bases between. This CDR3 has 16 residues. Germline V gene data show CDR1 as MNHNS and CDR2 as SASEGT. The CDR3 sequence is CASSQGQTRGGDEQFF. DNA of the CDR3: TGTGCCAGCAGTCAAGGACAGACCAGGGGTGGGGATGAGCAGTTCTTC.

DNA of the CDR3: TGTGCCAGCAGCCATGCGACCAAAAACATTCAGTACTTC. This codes for CASSHATKNIQYF. The rearrangement links TRBV7-9 to TRBJ2-4; the D is unclear. Trimming stripped 5 bases from V and 2 bases from J, with 7 bases between. Germline CDR1 reads SEHNR; CDR2 reads FQNEAQ (reference sequence). The CDR3 loop spans 13 amino acids.

This clonotype was seen only a few times. The CDR3, as DNA: TGTGCCAGCAGCCTCGGACAGGAACAGCAAGAGACCCAGTACTTC. Its translation is CASSLGQEQQETQYF. The chain joins TRBV21-1 to TRBJ2-5; the table names TRBD1, a call not compared with the DNA. TRBV21-1 represents a pseudogene. The CDR3 spans 15 residues.

This clonotype has only a few counts. V and J are TRBV9 and TRBJ2-2, with TRBD2 matching over 11 bases. The CDR3 loop spans 20 amino acids. The V segment lost 0 bases and the J segment 0 bases; nucleotides outside the gene matches: 10. From germline, CDR1 is SGDLS and CDR2 YYNGEE. This CDR3 reads CASSVVASGGRGPNTGELFF. The CDR3 DNA reads TGTGCCAGCAGCGTAGTGGCTAGCGGGGGGCGAGGCCCGAACACCGGGGAGCTGTTTTTT.

This clonotype was seen a handful of times. This chain uses TRBV7-3 with TRBJ2-2; no reliable D call. Trimming pared 2 bases from V and 2 bases from J, leaving 6 bases between. Germline values: CDR1 SGHTA, CDR2 FQGTGA. The CDR3 has 14 residues. CDR3: CASSLVVNTGELFF. DNA of the CDR3: TGTGCCAGCAGCTTAGTAGTTAACACCGGGGAGCTGTTTTTT.

The genes are TRBV7-9 and TRBJ1-2, with 8 bases matching TRBD1. The germline gives CDR1 SEHNR, CDR2 FQNEAQ (reference sequence). The trim removed 3 bases at V and 8 bases at J, leaving 17 bases unmatched. CDR3 size: 17 residues. The chain's CDR3 is CASSFLPRTGKTSGYTF. In nucleotides, the CDR3 is TGTGCCAGCAGCTTCCTCCCGCGGACAGGGAAGACAAGCGGCTACACCTTC.

This clonotype was picked up a small number of times. This rearrangement joins TRBV5-1 to TRBJ1-1, with a weak D call TRBD1 (5 bases). Between the trimmed V and J ends, which lost 4 bases and 6 bases, there was a span of 13 bases. Germline V gives CDR1 SGHRS, CDR2 YFSETQ. The CDR3 runs 13 residues. Here the CDR3 reads CASSGAPGAEAFF. DNA for the CDR3: TGCGCCAGCAGCGGGGCCCCGGGCGCTGAAGCTTTCTTT. Complete variable domain (other parts from reference TRBV5-1 and TRBJ1-1): KAGVTQTPRYLIKTRGQQVTLSCSPISGHRSVSWYQQTPGQGLQFLFEYFSETQRNKGNFPGRFSGRQFSNSRSEMNVSTLELGDSALYLCASSGAPGAEAFFGQGTRLTVV.

There are a few counts of this clonotype. The rearrangement uses TRBV28 and TRBJ2-5; 9 bases are shared with TRBD1. Near its end, the DNA agrees better with TRBJ2-7, so the J call may be wrong. CDR3 size: 15 residues. The germline gives CDR1 MDHEN, CDR2 SYDVKM. CDR3 amino acids: CASRPRTGVLHEQYF. The CDR3 DNA reads as TGTGCCAGCAGACCTAGGACAGGGGTCCTCCACGAGCAGTACTTC.

The genes are TRBV7-9 and TRBJ2-7, with a weak D call TRBD2 (5 bases). CDR3 length: 15 residues. Germline-derived CDR1 and CDR2 are SEHNR and FQNEAQ (reference sequence). The ends were cut back, 0 bases at V and 7 bases at J, with 16 bases in the middle. The CDR3 here is CASSLALTTPKEQYF. In DNA form, the CDR3 reads TGTGCCAGCAGCTTAGCACTGACTACCCCTAAGGAGCAGTACTTC.

V gene TRBV28 combines with J gene TRBJ2-7; D remains unclear. The CDR3 spans 11 residues. CDR1 and CDR2 from the germline V gene are MDHEN and SYDVKM. Between the trimmed V and J ends, which lost 4 bases and 4 bases, there was a span of 5 bases. CDR3 sequence: CASSYDYEQYF. CDR3 nucleotide sequence: TGTGCCAGCAGTTACGATTACGAGCAGTACTTC. Full variable domain (rest looked up from reference TRBV28 and TRBJ2-7): DVKVTQSSRYLVKRTGEKVFLECVQDMDHENMFWYRQDPGLGLRLIYFSYDVKMKEKGDIPEGYSVSREKKERFSLILESASTNQTSMYLCASSYDYEQYFGPGTRLTVT.

This clonotype was seen a handful of times. The chain is built from TRBV7-2 and TRBJ1-4, with D tentatively TRBD1 (5 bases). Germline V lookup: CDR1 SGHTA, CDR2 FQGNSA. The ends were cut back, 5 bases at V and 6 bases at J, with 16 bases in the middle. This CDR3 is 15 amino acids long. This CDR3 reads CASSPRGGIHEKLFF. The CDR3 bases are TGTGCCAGCAGCCCCCGGGGGGGAATTCATGAAAAACTGTTTTTT.

The chain links TRBV5-1 to TRBJ2-3; a weak D match, TRBD1 (6 bases). This CDR3 is built from 15 residues. The V gene's germline CDR1 is SGHRS and CDR2 YFSETQ. The V end was cut by 5 bases, the J end by 6 bases, with 19 bases between. Here the CDR3 reads CASSTIDRPRDTQYF. In DNA, the CDR3 is TGCGCCAGCAGTACCATTGACAGGCCGAGGGATACGCAGTATTTT.

This sequence joins TRBV5-6 and TRBJ1-2, with D hard to call. The CDR3 has 14 residues. Trimming cost V 1 base and J 4 bases, with 11 bases left between them. Germline V gene data show CDR1 as SGHDT and CDR2 as YYEEEE. Written as DNA, the CDR3 is TGTGCCAGCAGCTTGCCGACCACGGGCTATGGCTACACCTTC. It translates to CASSLPTTGYGYTF.

The chain is built from TRBV20-1 and TRBJ2-1; TRBD2 aligns across 8 bases. This CDR3 comprises 16 residues. The J segment lost 2 bases and the V segment lost 0 bases, leaving 6 bases of the junction unmatched. Looked up from germline, CDR1 is DFQATT and CDR2 is SNEGSKA (reference sequence). CDR3 DNA: TGCAGTGCTAGAGATCCAGCGGGAGTCACCTACAATGAGCAGTTCTTC. Translated, it gives CSARDPAGVTYNEQFF.

The sample holds many counts of this clonotype. The chain couples TRBV28 to TRBJ2-5; D remains ambiguous. There are 14 residues in the CDR3. Trimming removed 5 bases from V and 7 bases from J, with 17 bases in between. Germline CDR1 reads MDHEN; CDR2 reads SYDVKM. CDR3 bases: TGTGCCAGCAGTCTCGGGCAGCTGGGGTTGACCCAGTACTTC. Translation: CASSLGQLGLTQYF.

The rearrangement links TRBV9 to TRBJ2-5; D gene ambiguous. TRBJ2-7 matches the DNA end more closely, so the J call is doubtful. The germline V gene encodes CDR1 SGDLS and CDR2 YYNGEE. This CDR3 is 14 amino acids long. The DNA for the CDR3 is TGTGCCAGCAGCCCAGACCGGACGTTCTACGAGCAGTACTTC. This sequence encodes CASSPDRTFYEQYF.

In this sample, this clonotype turned up a few times. The chain's CDR3 is CASSPDRVAGELFF. In DNA form, the CDR3 reads TGTGCCAGCAGTCCGGACAGGGTGGCCGGGGAGCTGTTTTTT. The V call is TRBV7-2, the J call TRBJ2-2; TRBD1 agrees at 8 bases. The junction had 6 bases not matched to a gene; V was cut back by 6 bases and J by 6 bases. This CDR3 region has 14 residues. Germline assignment: CDR1 SGHTA and CDR2 FQGNSA.

The rearrangement joins TRBV24-1 to TRBJ1-5; 7 bases are a match to TRBD1. CDR3 length: 15 residues. V trimming: 6 bases; J trimming: 0 bases; junction bases outside the gene matches: 4. Germline CDR1 and CDR2: KGHDR and SFDVKD. In DNA, the CDR3 is TGTGCCACCAGTTGGGGACAGTATAGCAATCAGCCCCAGCATTTT. Encoded protein: CATSWGQYSNQPQHF.

This clonotype was observed a handful of times. The chain employs TRBV27 and TRBJ2-4; the D gene is possibly TRBD2 (5 bases). Per the germline V gene, CDR1 is MNHEY and CDR2 is SMNVEV (reference sequence). This CDR3 region has 16 residues. Trimming cost V 2 bases and J 6 bases, with 17 bases left between them. CDR3 sequence (DNA): TGTGCCAGCAGTTTAGATGGGTGGGAGTCAAGAAACATTCAGTACTTC. Translating gives CASSLDGWESRNIQYF.

This sequence joins TRBV18 and TRBJ2-4; D might be TRBD1 (5 bases). This CDR3 is built from 17 residues. V gave up 1 base and J gave up 0 bases, with 13 bases separating them. In germline, CDR1 is KGHSH, CDR2 LQKENI. The CDR3 coding sequence is TGTGCCAGCTCACCACGTCTGACAGAACTAGCCAAAAACATTCAGTACTTC. This sequence encodes CASSPRLTELAKNIQYF.

This clonotype was seen more than once but under ten times. The chain uses TRBV6-5 and TRBJ1-6; D not resolved. The CDR3 sequence is 14 residues long. Deletions cut 2 bases from V and 5 bases from J, with 7 bases between. Germline assignment: CDR1 MNHEY and CDR2 SVGAGI. DNA for the CDR3: TGTGCCAGCAGTTACGAGCGGAATAATTCACCCCTCCACTTT. This codes for CASSYERNNSPLHF.

A few counts support this clonotype. This sequence joins TRBV12-3 or TRBV12-4 and TRBJ1-2; a weak D match, TRBD1 (5 bases). CDR3 size: 14 residues. V lost 5 bases to trimming and J lost 4 bases, with 14 bases between them. The CDR3 DNA reads as TGTGCCAGCAGTCCCCAAGGGACCTCCTATGGCTACACCTTC. Its translation: CASSPQGTSYGYTF.

CDR3 protein: CASSRVRPLGEQYF. CDR3 DNA: TGTGCCAGCAGCCGGGTCAGGCCCCTAGGTGAGCAGTACTTC. The genes are TRBV14 and TRBJ2-7; D is uncertain. This CDR3 has 14 amino acids. Germline CDR1 and CDR2: SGHDN and FVKESK. The V end was cut by 4 bases, the J end by 7 bases, with 17 bases between.

The V call is TRBV9, the J call TRBJ2-5; 14 nucleotides line up with TRBD2. The J call may be incorrect, as the DNA end agrees better with TRBJ2-1. The CDR3 is 16 residues long. Germline assignment: CDR1 SGDLS and CDR2 YYNGEE. The CDR3 bases are TGTGCCAGCAGCGTAGTTGGGACTAGCGGGAGCCATGAGCAGTTCTTC. Protein sequence: CASSVVGTSGSHEQFF.

The CDR3 loop reads CASSSRDRVGGYTF. The CDR3 DNA is TGCGCCAGCAGCAGCCGGGACAGGGTGGGTGGCTACACCTTC. V is TRBV4-3 and J is TRBJ1-2; TRBD1 aligns across 9 bases. The CDR3 covers 14 residues. CDR1 is LGHNA, CDR2 YSLEER, per germline. The J segment lost 7 bases and the V segment lost 5 bases, leaving 8 bases of the junction unmatched.

The chain carries TRBV7-6 and TRBJ2-7; D gene unclear. The end of the DNA is better explained by TRBJ2-1, so the J call may be wrong. The CDR3 has 13 residues. Germline V CDR1 and CDR2: SGHVS, FNYEAQ. The CDR3 coding sequence is TGTGCCAGCAGCTTATTCGGAGATAATGAGCAGTTCTTC. Protein sequence: CASSLFGDNEQFF.

This chain uses TRBV27 with TRBJ2-4; the D gene is possibly TRBD2 (5 bases). The ends were cut back, 6 bases at V and 3 bases at J, with 18 bases in the middle. This CDR3 has 16 residues. The germline V gene encodes CDR1 MNHEY and CDR2 SMNVEV (reference sequence). The CDR3 region is CASRADKREGKNIQYF. The DNA of the CDR3 is TGTGCCAGCAGGGCCGATAAGCGAGAGGGCAAAAACATTCAGTACTTC.

V gene TRBV7-9 combines with J gene TRBJ1-6; the D gene is possibly TRBD1 (5 bases). The CDR3 extends over 14 amino acids. Trimming took 5 bases from V and 6 from J, leaving 11 bases between them. Looked up from germline, CDR1 is SEHNR and CDR2 is FQNEAQ (reference sequence). CDR3 region: CASSVGQSNSPLHF. The CDR3, as DNA: TGTGCCAGCAGCGTCGGACAAAGTAATTCACCCCTCCACTTT.